The entry below gives a single T cell receptor (beta chain) sequence along with its context. The antigen remains undetermined. In the PCR, 60 Vbeta and 13 Jbeta primers were used. Sequencing was performed with immunoSEQ multiplex PCR; in TCRdb, only in-frame clones are kept and a portion is missing. This sample yields about 64,000 clones, of which more than 60% are seen a single time; approximately 5.4% belongs to the top ten. The CDR3 spans 17 residues. Germline CDR1 is SGHAT and CDR2 is FQNNGV. Trimming at V came to 5 bases and at J to 1 base, leaving 13 bases not matched to a gene. The source of the sample is a study of cytomegalovirus exposure and HLA in healthy donors. Broader study findings: An analysis that came later showed most CMV-associated TCR beta chains appearing HLA-restricted. Differences between HLA loci emerged in a later analysis of TCR association rates, with DRB1 most and HLA-C fewest.

Sequenced sample: PBMCs. The V call is TRBV11-2, the J call TRBJ1-1, with 7 bases identical to TRBD1. The clonotype was recovered from a male donor in good health and CMV-seropositive. CDR3 residues: CASSLWTGPSRNTEAFF. The CDR3 DNA reads TGTGCCAGCAGCCTCTGGACAGGACCGTCGCGGAACACTGAAGCTTTCTTT.